This T cell receptor (beta chain) was captured by sequencing in a study of blood T cell repertoires in COVID-19. For the study at large: The United States, Italy and Spain provided the acute and convalescent COVID-19 samples.

The Seattle site enrolled patients during active infection and followed them longitudinally. Generated by immunoSEQ multiplex PCR, the TCRdb table keeps only in-frame clones and is missing some. The sample has 30,000 to 35,000 clones; approximately 81% are singletons. In this sample, this clone turned up a few times. The V and J ends lost 1 base and 7 bases respectively, with 11 bases between them. Germline CDR1 SGHTA, CDR2 FQGNSA. This CDR3 spans 15 amino acids. This TCR came from a man in his sixties or seventies with COVID-19, enrolled during active disease. Sequencing input: peripheral blood. This chain links TRBV7-2 with TRBJ1-6; D remains ambiguous. The CDR3 loop reads CASSLELVVNSPLHF. In DNA form, the CDR3 reads TGTGCCAGCAGCTTAGAGCTTGTGGTCAATTCACCCCTCCACTTT.